This is a list of T cell receptor beta chains from one sample in a study of cytomegalovirus exposure and HLA in healthy donors. The repertoire was sequenced with immunoSEQ multiplex PCR; TCRdb's copy has only in-frame clones and lacks some. The sample yields under 200,000 clones, roughly 85% seen once. The sample comprised PBMCs. The receptors stem from a woman between 35 and 50 years old in good health and CMV-seronegative. Both conserved end residues are part of each CDR3. The D gene is left open where the match is weak. Size is stated for part of the rows, as once, few or many counts, or as a class when the clone is expanded.

>-|TRBD2|TRBV5-1|TRBJ2-1
CASSLVAGGPRIYNEQFF
TGCGCCAGCAGCTTGGTAGCGGGGGGGCCGCGTATCTACAATGAGCAGTTCTTC
>-|TRBD1|TRBV11-2|TRBJ1-2
CASSLTGTGEPPGYGYTF
TGTGCCAGCAGCTTAACCGGGACAGGGGAGCCCCCAGGCTATGGCTACACCTTC
>-|-|TRBV4-3|TRBJ1-5
CASSGHLNNQPQHF
TGCGCCAGCAGCGGACATCTGAACAATCAGCCCCAGCATTTT
>-|-|TRBV9|TRBJ2-5
CASSVEDSGGRETQYF
TGTGCCAGCAGCGTGGAGGATAGCGGAGGGCGAGAGACCCAGTACTTC
>few|-|TRBV6-1|TRBJ1-4
CASSAAYWGANEKLFF
TGTGCCAGCAGTGCCGCCTACTGGGGGGCTAATGAAAAACTGTTTTTT
>-|-|TRBV30|TRBJ2-7
CAWRQGLSYEQYF
TGTGCCTGGAGGCAGGGGCTAAGCTACGAGCAGTACTTC
>few|-|TRBV10-2|TRBJ2-7
CASSRDTAYEQYF
TGCGCCAGCAGTAGGGACACAGCCTACGAGCAGTACTTC
>-|TRBD1|TRBV10-3|TRBJ2-2
CAIRQTGSTGELFF
TGTGCCATCAGACAGACAGGGTCCACCGGGGAGCTGTTTTTT
>-|TRBD2|TRBV4-1|TRBJ2-3
CASSQGTQLATFYTQYF
TGCGCCAGCAGCCAGGGTACTCAACTAGCGACATTTTATACGCAGTATTTT
>few|-|TRBV23-1|TRBJ1-1
CASSPKPEHNTEAFF
TGCGCCAGCAGTCCCAAACCAGAACATAACACTGAAGCTTTCTTT
>-|-|TRBV6-5|TRBJ1-1
CASWAGTEAFF
TGTGCCAGCTGGGCGGGCACTGAAGCTTTCTTT
>-|-|TRBV4-1|TRBJ1-5
CASSRSGVAQPQHF
TGCGCCAGCAGCCGTTCGGGGGTAGCTCAGCCCCAGCATTTT
>-|-|TRBV4-2|TRBJ1-2
CASSQGADSDYGYTF
TGTGCCAGCAGCCAAGGTGCGGACAGCGACTATGGCTACACCTTC
>-|-|TRBV19|TRBJ1-3
CASSLSGNTIYF
TGTGCCAGTAGTCTCTCTGGAAACACCATATATTTT